A single sample gave rise to the 25 T cell receptor beta chains below, sequenced in a study of T cells after yellow fever vaccination. One entry per CDR3 protein results from TCRdb running MiXCR on the 5' RACE reads. The sample records roughly 62,000 distinct CDR3 sequences, more than 5.5% being singletons. Here the sequenced sample was CD8+ T cells sorted from PBMCs, taken on the day of the first yellow fever vaccination. The receptors originated from a man aged 18 to 30 who received the YFV17D yellow fever vaccine.

The chain carries TRBV28 and TRBJ1-2; TRBD1 matches at 7 bases. Germline lookup yields CDR1 MDHEN and CDR2 SYDVKM. This CDR3 contains 19 residues. The V segment lost 2 bases and the J segment 7 bases; nucleotides outside the gene matches: 22. The CDR3 reads CASSLPADRERAADSGYTF. In DNA form, the CDR3 reads TGTGCCAGCAGTTTACCCGCAGACAGGGAAAGGGCGGCCGATAGTGGCTACACCTTC.

The table lists this clonotype with many counts. The rearrangement joins TRBV3-1 to TRBJ2-2; D gene ambiguous. The CDR3 has 10 amino acids. The V end lost 9 bases, the J end lost 6 bases, and 5 bases lay between the germline ends. CDR1 is LGHDT, CDR2 YNNKEL, per germline (reference sequence). CDR3 sequence (DNA): TGTGCCAGGCGTCCCGGGGAGCTGTTTTTT. This gives the protein CARRPGELFF. Variable domain in full (rest from reference TRBV3-1 and TRBJ2-2): DTAVSQTPKYLVTQMGNDKSIKCEQNLGHDTMYWYKQDSKKFLKIMFSYNNKELIINETVPNRFSPKSPDKAHLNLHINSLELGDSAVYFCARRPGELFFGEGSRLTVL.

This chain joins TRBV4-1 and TRBJ2-7; 7 bases are shared with TRBD1. The V gene end was trimmed by 3 bases and the J gene end by 4 bases; junction bases not matched to a gene: 6. This CDR3 contains 14 residues. Per germline, CDR1 MGHRA and CDR2 YSYEKL. CDR3 sequence (DNA): TGCGCCAGCAGCCATGCCGGGACAGATTACGAGCAGTACTTC. This encodes CASSHAGTDYEQYF.

This clonotype was detected once. The rearrangement links TRBV5-4 to TRBJ2-1; 11 nucleotides line up with TRBD1. Germline values: CDR1 SGHNT, CDR2 YYREEE (reference sequence). V trimming: 5 bases; J trimming: 10 bases; junction bases outside the gene matches: 11. The CDR3 is made up of 15 amino acids. CDR3: CASRLRDRGFGEQFF. DNA for the CDR3: TGTGCCAGCAGATTGCGGGACAGGGGGTTCGGCGAGCAGTTCTTC.

This clonotype was picked up a small number of times. This chain links TRBV19 with TRBJ1-5; D gene uncertain. Germline V gene lookup returns CDR1 LNHDA and CDR2 SQIVND (reference sequence). This CDR3 region has 13 residues. Trimming stripped 3 bases from V and 7 bases from J, with 10 bases between. CDR3 DNA: TGTGCCAGTAGTATTAAAGGGAACCAGCCCCAGCATTTT. This gives the protein CASSIKGNQPQHF.

Many counts were recorded for this clonotype. This rearrangement joins TRBV20-1 to TRBJ2-7; 10 bases align to TRBD1. J gave up 3 bases and V 2 bases, and 4 bases lay outside the gene matches. The CDR3 spans 14 residues. The V gene's germline CDR1 is DFQATT and CDR2 SNEGSKA (reference sequence). Here the CDR3 reads CSARSRDRGYEQYV. DNA for the CDR3: TGCAGTGCTAGATCCCGGGACAGGGGCTACGAGCAGTACGTC.

At least ten counts were recorded for this clonotype. The genes are TRBV4-3 and TRBJ2-3; TRBD2 is a possible D gene (5 bases). Trimming left V 0 bases short and J 6 bases short, with 10 bases between. This CDR3 is built from 14 residues. CDR1 is LGHNA and CDR2 is YSLEER in the germline V gene. This CDR3 is CASSQDHRGDTQYF. In DNA form, the CDR3 reads TGCGCCAGCAGCCAAGATCATCGAGGGGATACGCAGTATTTT.

The V gene is TRBV4-2, the J gene TRBJ2-1; the D is unclear. Germline V gene data show CDR1 as LGHNA and CDR2 as YNFKEQ. This CDR3 has 14 residues. The ends were cut back, 8 bases at V and 3 bases at J, with 14 bases in the middle. The CDR3 protein is CASGPELLYNEQFF. CDR3 sequence (DNA): TGTGCCAGCGGCCCCGAGCTCCTCTACAATGAGCAGTTCTTC.

This clonotype appeared many times. The chain uses TRBV12-3 or TRBV12-4 and TRBJ1-2, with TRBD1 matching over 11 bases. V gave up 6 bases and J gave up 6 bases; unmatched junction bases: 6. The CDR3 sequence is 14 residues long. In nucleotides, the CDR3 is TGTGCCAGCAGCCCCGGGACAGGGGGGGATGGCTACACCTTC. This encodes CASSPGTGGDGYTF.

The rearrangement joins TRBV5-1 to TRBJ2-5; TRBD2 aligns across 9 bases. The CDR3 has 17 amino acids. Germline CDR1 is SGHRS and CDR2 is YFSETQ. The junction had 15 bases not matched to a gene; V was cut back by 0 bases and J by 9 bases. The DNA for the CDR3 is TGCGCCAGCAGCTTGGCCGGGGCTAGCGGGGTATTTAACCCCCAGTACTTC. It translates to CASSLAGASGVFNPQYF.

There are a few counts of this clonotype. This chain uses TRBV29-1 with TRBJ2-2, with D maybe TRBD2 (6 bases). Germline V gives CDR1 SQVTM, CDR2 ANQGSEA. The CDR3 has 16 residues. V was pared by 0 bases and J by 2 bases, with 13 bases between. The DNA of the CDR3 is TGCAGCGTTGAAGATATCGGGACTTTTAACACCGGGGAGCTGTTTTTT. It is translated as CSVEDIGTFNTGELFF.

This clonotype was found many times. The rearrangement joins TRBV6-1 to TRBJ2-2; D may be TRBD1 (5 bases). Germline CDR1 and CDR2: MNHNS and SASEGT. The CDR3 is 18 amino acids. V shed 5 bases and J shed 0 bases, with 19 bases lying between them. The CDR3 nucleotides are TGTGCCAGCAGTCGGACAAGGGATCTACTGTCGAACACCGGGGAGCTGTTTTTT. This sequence encodes CASSRTRDLLSNTGELFF.

The genes are TRBV7-2 and TRBJ2-2; 9 bases are shared with TRBD2. Germline CDR1 and CDR2: SGHTA and FQGNSA. V shed 5 bases and J 6 bases; nucleotides not matched to a gene: 7. The CDR3 is 15 amino acids. The DNA of the CDR3 is TGTGCCAGCAGCCCACAAGCGGGGGGATCCGGGGAGCTGTTTTTT. As protein: CASSPQAGGSGELFF.

The gene calls are TRBV7-8 and TRBJ1-2; unclear D gene. Looked up from germline, CDR1 is SGHVS and CDR2 is FQNEAQ. Trimming stripped 3 bases from V and 7 bases from J, with 18 bases between. The CDR3 has 15 amino acids. The DNA for the CDR3 is TGTGCCAGCAGCTTGGGGAAGGACCCGCTCTTTGGCTACACCTTC. Encoded protein: CASSLGKDPLFGYTF. Using reference TRBV7-8 and TRBJ1-2 for the parts outside the CDR3, the full variable domain is GAGVSQSPRYKVAKRGQDVALRCDPISGHVSLFWYQQALGQGPEFLTYFQNEAQLDKSGLPSDRFFAERPEGSVSTLKIQRTQQEDSAVYLCASSLGKDPLFGYTFGSGTRLTVV.

This clonotype was recorded at least ten times. V usage is TRBV6-2 or TRBV6-3 and J usage is TRBJ1-5; D possibly corresponds to TRBD1 (6 bases). This CDR3 has 14 amino acids. The V gene's germline CDR1 is MNHEY and CDR2 SVGEGT. V gave up 6 bases and J gave up 9 bases, with 18 bases separating them. The CDR3 loop is CASRTLGQTWPQHF. The DNA for the CDR3 is TGTGCCAGCAGGACCCTAGGACAGACTTGGCCCCAGCATTTT.

The V and J genes are TRBV4-3 and TRBJ1-4, with 7 bases that match TRBD1. V shed 1 base, J shed 4 bases, and the junction held 9 bases outside the gene matches. This CDR3 is 17 amino acids long. The germline gives CDR1 LGHNA, CDR2 YSLEER. The CDR3, as DNA: TGCGCCAGCAGCCAAGTCCTGAGGGGGCCGGGTAATGAAAAACTGTTTTTT. Protein sequence: CASSQVLRGPGNEKLFF.

This clonotype was recorded a few times. The chain uses TRBV5-4 and TRBJ2-5; D gene ambiguous. The germline V and J ends were trimmed by 0 bases and 2 bases, with 8 bases remaining between them. The germline gives CDR1 SGHNT, CDR2 YYREEE (reference sequence). CDR3 length: 14 residues. DNA for the CDR3: TGTGCCAGCAGCTTGGTGGAAATACAAGAGACCCAGTACTTC. Its protein is CASSLVEIQETQYF.

Only a few counts were recorded for this clonotype. V is TRBV10-3 and J is TRBJ2-1; the match to TRBD2 covers 9 bases. Germline assignment: CDR1 ENHRY and CDR2 SYGVKD. The CDR3 has 16 residues. The trim removed 2 bases at V and 5 bases at J, leaving 7 bases unmatched. The CDR3 DNA is TGTGCCATCAGTGAGGGAAGAAGCGGGGGGAACAATGAGCAGTTCTTC. Its translation is CAISEGRSGGNNEQFF.

This clonotype was recorded many times. The V and J genes are TRBV7-3 and TRBJ2-1; 12 bases agree with TRBD2. CDR3 length: 15 amino acids. Germline V gene lookup returns CDR1 SGHTA and CDR2 FQGTGA. Unmatched junction bases numbered 7, after V lost 4 bases and J lost 9 bases. For the CDR3, the DNA is TGTGCCAGCAGCTCTCTAGCGGGGGGGCTTAGTGAGCAGTTCTTC. It is translated as CASSSLAGGLSEQFF.

This clonotype showed up many times. This chain uses TRBV10-3 with TRBJ2-6; 8 bases are shared with TRBD1. Germline CDR1 ENHRY, CDR2 SYGVKD. The CDR3 spans 16 residues. J gave up 2 bases and V 3 bases, and 3 bases lay outside the gene matches. The CDR3 DNA sequence: TGTGCCATCAGTGACTCAGGGGGCGCTGGGGCCAACGTCCTGACTTTC. This gives the protein CAISDSGGAGANVLTF.

This clonotype was seen a few times. The chain employs TRBV12-3 or TRBV12-4 and TRBJ2-1; 9 bases are shared with TRBD2. The CDR3 covers 17 residues. V gave up 2 bases and J gave up 1 base; unmatched junction bases: 6. CDR3 bases: TGTGCCAGCAGTTTAAATCTAGCGGGGCCTTCCTACAATGAGCAGTTCTTC. It codes for CASSLNLAGPSYNEQFF.

This clonotype showed up just a few times. This sequence joins TRBV5-1 and TRBJ2-2; D not certain. Germline V gene data show CDR1 as SGHRS and CDR2 as YFSETQ. V gave up 0 bases and J gave up 2 bases, with 5 bases separating them. There are 14 residues in the CDR3. In DNA, the CDR3 is TGCGCCAGCAGCTTGGGTGGTAACACCGGGGAGCTGTTTTTT. Protein sequence: CASSLGGNTGELFF.

The chain is built from TRBV5-1 and TRBJ1-2; 7 bases align to TRBD1. The junction had 8 bases not matched to a gene; V was cut back by 7 bases and J by 8 bases. The germline V gene has CDR1 SGHRS and CDR2 YFSETQ. The length of the CDR3 is 12 residues. The CDR3 DNA reads as TGCGCCAGCCGAACAGGGGATGAAGGCTACACCTTC. Its protein is CASRTGDEGYTF.

The chain recombines TRBV6-2 or TRBV6-3 with TRBJ2-7, with 7 bases identical to TRBD1. The germline V gene encodes CDR1 MNHEY and CDR2 SVGEGT. The CDR3 has 14 residues. With 2 bases clipped from V and 6 bases from J, the junction kept 7 bases outside the gene matches. The CDR3 protein is CASSYANSGGEQYV. In DNA form, the CDR3 reads TGTGCCAGCAGTTACGCAAACTCAGGGGGCGAGCAGTACGTC.

This clonotype occurred a few times. The chain has TRBV6-2 or TRBV6-3 and TRBJ2-7, with D tentatively TRBD2 (5 bases). Germline-derived CDR1 and CDR2 are MNHEY and SVGEGT. This CDR3 region has 16 residues. Trimming removed 2 bases at V and 5 bases at J, with 19 bases between. The CDR3 protein is CASSYGNRRRLDEQYF. For the CDR3, the DNA is TGTGCCAGCAGTTACGGTAATCGGAGGAGGTTGGACGAGCAGTACTTC.